What follows are 29 T cell receptor beta chains derived from one specimen sequenced in a study of Epstein–Barr virus B cells in breast cancer. Libraries were built from RNA with the SMARTer kit, covering full alpha and beta V(D)J regions. TCRdb reanalysed the 5' RACE reads using MiXCR and keeps one entry per CDR3 protein. The table has approximately 1,900 distinct CDR3 sequences, 14% to 15% seen once. These receptors' targets are unknown. The sequenced material came from tumor-infiltrating lymphocytes expanded in culture. These receptors came from a woman aged 40 to 50 with triple-negative breast cancer.

This clonotype was counted at least ten times. The CDR3 DNA sequence: TGTGCCAGCAGTTTACTTCCCCGGGGGCCTATCTATGGCTACACCTTC. Its translation is CASSLLPRGPIYGYTF. The chain has TRBV27 and TRBJ1-2, with D maybe TRBD1 (6 bases). Between the trimmed V and J ends, which lost 2 bases and 4 bases, there was a span of 17 bases. This CDR3 has 16 residues. Germline V gene sequence: CDR1 MNHEY, CDR2 SMNVEV (reference sequence).

Concerning this clonotype: The likely explanation is a read error, given a far larger clone one base away. The chain recombines TRBV6-1 with TRBJ2-1, with a weak D call TRBD1 (5 bases). Trimming removed 2 bases at V and 13 bases at J, with 21 bases between. The CDR3 contains 15 residues. Germline V gene lookup returns CDR1 MNHNS and CDR2 SASEGT. Written as DNA, the CDR3 is TGTGCCAGCAGTGAAAGGATCAGGGTTACGGAGACCCAGTTCTTC. It specifies CASSERIRVTETQFF.

This clonotype is classed as medium-sized. The V gene is TRBV28, the J gene TRBJ1-5, with D possibly matching TRBD1 (5 bases). Trimming pared 5 bases from V and 2 bases from J, leaving 16 bases between. The CDR3 contains 16 residues. Looked up from germline, CDR1 is MDHEN and CDR2 is SYDVKM. The CDR3: CASSGRDLRGNQPQHF. Here the CDR3 DNA reads TGTGCCAGCAGTGGACGGGACCTTCGGGGCAATCAGCCCCAGCATTTT.

CDR3 in DNA: TGTGCCAGCGGCGAAACCATAGCCAAAAACATTCAGTACTTC. This sequence encodes CASGETIAKNIQYF. The chain carries TRBV12-3 or TRBV12-4 and TRBJ2-4, with D unresolved. V lost 8 bases and J 0 bases, leaving 11 bases between the germline ends. The CDR3 covers 14 residues.

This clonotype was seen repeatedly, ten times or more. The chain links TRBV19 to TRBJ1-1, with D possibly TRBD1 on 5 matching bases. Germline loops: CDR1 LNHDA, CDR2 SQIVND (reference sequence). V lost 6 bases and J 0 bases, leaving 11 bases between the germline ends. The CDR3 consists of 14 residues. The CDR3 protein is CASSLTDLNTEAFF. CDR3 nucleotides: TGTGCCAGTAGCCTGACAGACTTGAACACTGAAGCTTTCTTT.

This clonotype was observed at least ten times. The chain links TRBV7-7 to TRBJ2-5; unclear D gene. The germline V gene encodes CDR1 SSHAT and CDR2 FNYEAQ (reference sequence). V was trimmed by 1 base and J by 2 bases, leaving 5 bases between them. The CDR3 sequence is 13 residues long. Here the CDR3 reads CASSLDSQETQYF. The CDR3 DNA is TGTGCCAGCAGCTTAGACTCTCAAGAGACCCAGTACTTC.

By share, this clonotype ranks as medium-sized (0.01 to 0.1%). V is TRBV28 and J is TRBJ2-5; D is uncertain. Trimming shortened V by 8 bases and J by 5 bases, and 6 bases separated the two germline ends. This CDR3 has 10 amino acids. Germline CDR1 is MDHEN and CDR2 is SYDVKM. CDR3 nucleotides: TGTGCCAGCTACGGGGAGACCCAGTACTTC. Protein: CASYGETQYF.

This clonotype has only a few counts. CDR3 nucleotide sequence: TGTGCCAGCAGCTCGTCTAGCGGGGGGCCCCCCGGGGAGCTGTTTTTT. It specifies CASSSSSGGPPGELFF. The chain uses TRBV7-8 and TRBJ2-2; 11 bases line up with TRBD2. CDR1 SGHVS and CDR2 FQNEAQ come from the germline V gene. V shed 4 bases, J shed 6 bases, and the junction held 7 bases outside the gene matches. The CDR3 totals 16 residues.

As concerns this clonotype: Given a much more abundant clone one base away, this may be a read error. The V and J genes are TRBV4-1 and TRBJ2-3; possibly TRBD2 for D (5 bases). Germline CDR1 and CDR2: MGHRA and YSYEKL. The CDR3 sequence is 17 residues long. The DNA of the CDR3 is TGCGCCAGCAGCCAAGATAAGCAGCGGCCTAGCACAGATAAGCAGTATTTT. It is translated as CASSQDKQRPSTDKQYF.

Sample share makes this clonotype medium-sized. The genes are TRBV27 and TRBJ1-4, with D maybe TRBD1 (6 bases). The CDR3 is 15 residues long. The ends were cut back, 0 bases at V and 7 bases at J, with 12 bases in the middle. CDR1 and CDR2 from the germline V gene are MNHEY and SMNVEV (reference sequence). The CDR3 region has the DNA TGTGCCAGCAGTTTATCGTTGTCAGGGGTTGAAAAACTGTTTTTT. Its translation is CASSLSLSGVEKLFF.

Relative to its sample, this clonotype is medium-sized (0.01 to 0.1%). The chain uses TRBV5-5 and TRBJ2-3; the match to TRBD2 covers 9 bases. Unmatched junction bases numbered 6, after V lost 3 bases and J lost 1 base. CDR3 size: 16 residues. The germline V gene encodes CDR1 SGHKS and CDR2 YYEKEE (reference sequence). This chain's CDR3 is CASSSLAGAGTDTQYF. The CDR3 DNA sequence: TGTGCCAGCAGCTCCTTAGCGGGGGCTGGCACAGATACGCAGTATTTT.

This chain joins TRBV11-2 and TRBJ2-7; perhaps TRBD1 as D (6 bases). Germline loops: CDR1 SGHAT, CDR2 FQNNGV. V lost 4 bases and J lost 2, with 6 bases in between. This CDR3 spans 12 amino acids. CDR3 amino acids: CASSSGAYEQYF. The CDR3 nucleotides read TGTGCCAGCAGCTCAGGGGCCTACGAGCAGTACTTC.

This clonotype is judged large. The chain combines TRBV7-2 with TRBJ1-1; TRBD1 aligns across 9 bases. Unmatched junction bases numbered 5, after V lost 5 bases and J lost 10 bases. The CDR3 runs to 12 residues. Germline-derived CDR1 and CDR2 are SGHTA and FQGNSA. As DNA, the CDR3 is TGTGCCAGCAGCCCCCGGGACAGGGTAGCTTTCTTT. It encodes CASSPRDRVAFF.

In regard to this clonotype: Compared with germline, one end of the junction differs, possibly owing to a read error. The chain recombines TRBV7-6 with TRBJ2-3; 7 nucleotides agree with TRBD2. CDR3 length: 15 residues. Germline loops: CDR1 SGHVS, CDR2 FNYEAQ. CDR3 residues: CASSLEAGIIDTQYF. The CDR3 nucleotides read TGTGCCAGCAGTTTAGAAGCGGGGATCATAGATACGCAGTATTTT. Combining the CDR3 with reference TRBV7-6 and TRBJ2-3 gives the whole variable domain GAGVSQSPRYKVTKRGQDVALRCDPISGHVSLYWYRQALGQGPEFLTYFNYEAQQDKSGLPNDRFSAERPEGSISTLTIQRTEQRDSAMYRCASSLEAGIIDTQYFGPGTRLTVL.

V and J are TRBV6-5 and TRBJ1-2; the D gene is possibly TRBD1 (5 bases). CDR1 and CDR2 from the germline V gene are MNHEY and SVGAGI. V lost 3 bases and J 4 bases, leaving 12 bases between the germline ends. The CDR3 has 14 amino acids. In DNA form, the CDR3 reads TGTGCCAGCAGTTATGACAGCTACCCCTATGGCTACACCTTC. Amino acids: CASSYDSYPYGYTF.

This clonotype was recorded a few times. The V gene is TRBV9, the J gene TRBJ2-1; no definite D call. The CDR3 is made up of 13 amino acids. CDR1 is SGDLS, CDR2 YYNGEE, per germline. Trimming removed 0 bases at V and 10 bases at J, with 11 bases between. The CDR3 coding sequence is TGTGCCAGCAGCGTAGCTTGGGTAGGGGAGCAGTTCTTC. It encodes CASSVAWVGEQFF.

Comments on this clonotype: With a far larger clone one base away, a read error is the likely cause. The chain uses TRBV7-2 and TRBJ2-1, with unresolved D. The DNA end is a closer match to TRBJ2-7, so the J assignment may be wrong. The germline V gene encodes CDR1 SGHTA and CDR2 FQGNSA. There are 14 residues in the CDR3. DNA for the CDR3: TGTGCCACCGAAGGTCTGTGGAGTCGGTCCGAGCAGTACTTC. The encoded protein is CATEGLWSRSEQYF.

This clonotype was counted many times. J is TRBJ1-2 and V is TRBV7-2, with unresolved D. CDR1 is SGHTA, CDR2 FQGNSA, per germline. The CDR3 loop spans 15 amino acids. V was pared by 2 bases and J by 3 bases, with 13 bases between. The CDR3 here is CASSLQKGGDYGYTF. CDR3 sequence (DNA): TGTGCCAGCAGCTTACAAAAGGGTGGAGACTATGGCTACACCTTC.

By share, this clonotype ranks as medium-sized. The chain uses TRBV5-4 and TRBJ1-1; D is uncertain. Trimming removed 7 bases at V and 2 bases at J, with 33 bases between. The CDR3 covers 20 residues. Germline V CDR1 and CDR2: SGHNT, YYREEE (reference sequence). Here the CDR3 reads CASRKDFLSLKWRENTEAFF. The CDR3 nucleotides read TGTGCCAGCCGAAAAGATTTCCTGTCTCTCAAGTGGAGGGAAAACACTGAAGCTTTCTTT.

The chain recombines TRBV11-3 with TRBJ1-2, with D hard to call. There are 15 residues in the CDR3. Trimming stripped 0 bases from V and 3 bases from J, with 11 bases between. Germline-derived CDR1 and CDR2 are SGHNT and YENEEA. The CDR3 bases are TGTGCCAGCAGCTTAGATCTCGTCTATTACTATGGCTACACCTTC. Translated, it gives CASSLDLVYYYGYTF.

This clonotype was counted between two and nine times. This sequence joins TRBV14 and TRBJ1-3; D gene ambiguous. The germline CDR1 and CDR2 sequences are SGHDN and FVKESK. V gave up 4 bases and J gave up 1 base, with 14 bases separating them. The CDR3 covers 16 residues. The CDR3 region is CASSPLYGSSGNTIYF. The CDR3 DNA sequence: TGTGCCAGCAGCCCACTTTACGGGTCGTCTGGAAACACCATATATTTT. Complete variable domain (other parts from reference TRBV14 and TRBJ1-3): EAGVTQFPSHSVIEKGQTVTLRCDPISGHDNLYWYRRVMGKEIKFLLHFVKESKQDESGMPNNRFLAERTGGTYSTLKVQPAELEDSGVYFCASSPLYGSSGNTIYFGEGSWLTVV.

By its share, this clonotype is medium-sized. The CDR3 here is CSARDPSSSGNTIYF. The CDR3, as DNA: TGCAGTGCTAGAGATCCGTCCAGCTCTGGAAACACCATATATTTT. This chain connects TRBV20-1 to TRBJ1-3; the D is unclear. The CDR3 has 15 amino acids. Trimming left V 0 bases short and J 0 bases short, with 9 bases between. Germline CDR1 and CDR2: DFQATT and SNEGSKA (reference sequence).

This clonotype is categorized as medium-sized (0.01 to 0.1%). The chain joins TRBV25-1 to TRBJ2-1, with a possible D match to TRBD2 (5 bases). The CDR3 totals 14 residues. V dropped 5 bases and J dropped 7 bases, with 15 bases sitting between them. Germline V gene data show CDR1 as MGHDK and CDR2 as SYGVNS. Written as DNA, the CDR3 is TGTGCCAGCAGTCTCGGGGTCCAGAGGAATGAGCAGTTCTTC. Amino acids: CASSLGVQRNEQFF.

In this sample, this clonotype turned up a few times. The chain links TRBV30 to TRBJ1-2, with D maybe TRBD1 (6 bases). V lost 2 bases and J 10 bases, leaving 17 bases between the germline ends. The germline gives CDR1 GTSNPN, CDR2 SVGIG (reference sequence). The CDR3 is made up of 13 amino acids. The CDR3 bases are TGTGCCTGGAGTCGTGACAGGTTTCGCGACTACACCTTC. Protein product: CAWSRDRFRDYTF.

This clonotype was counted a few times. The rearrangement uses TRBV28 and TRBJ2-3; D call uncertain. V lost 4 bases and J lost 5, with 7 bases in between. The germline V gene has CDR1 MDHEN and CDR2 SYDVKM. This CDR3 has 12 residues. The CDR3 region is CASSYMGDTQYF. The CDR3 nucleotides read TGTGCCAGCAGTTACATGGGAGATACGCAGTATTTT.

In this sample, this clonotype is medium-sized (0.01 to 0.1%). This chain joins TRBV6-5 and TRBJ1-5; D perhaps matches TRBD1 (5 bases). CDR3 length: 14 residues. The germline V and J ends were trimmed by 6 bases and 0 bases, with 9 bases remaining between them. The V gene's germline CDR1 is MNHEY and CDR2 SVGAGI. CDR3 amino acids: CASRGPHSNQPQHF. DNA of the CDR3: TGTGCCAGCAGGGGACCGCATAGCAATCAGCCCCAGCATTTT.

The chain joins TRBV7-9 to TRBJ1-1; D is uncertain. CDR3 length equals 13 residues. V lost 0 bases, J lost 4 bases, and 6 bases lay in between. CDR1 is SEHNR and CDR2 is FQNEAQ in the germline V gene (reference sequence). The CDR3 region is CASSLADGTEAFF. CDR3 in DNA: TGTGCCAGCAGCTTAGCGGACGGCACTGAAGCTTTCTTT. The full variable domain, rest sourced from reference TRBV7-9 and TRBJ1-1, is DTGVSQNPRHKITKRGQNVTFRCDPISEHNRLYWYRQTLGQGPEFLTYFQNEAQLEKSRLLSDRFSAERPKGSFSTLEIQRTEQGDSAMYLCASSLADGTEAFFGQGTRLTVV.

This clonotype appeared a few times. The chain is built from TRBV7-9 and TRBJ2-5; no reliable D call. CDR3 length: 12 amino acids. Looked up from germline, CDR1 is SEHNR and CDR2 is FQNEAQ (reference sequence). With 3 bases removed from V and 4 bases from J, the gap between germline ends came to 6 bases. As DNA, the CDR3 is TGTGCCAGCAGCTTTTACAGAGAGACCCAGTACTTC. Its translation is CASSFYRETQYF.

This clonotype is large in the sample. The CDR3 coding sequence is TGTGCCAGCAGTGAAACACTTAGCGAAATCCAAGAGACCCAGTACTTC. Translating it yields CASSETLSEIQETQYF. V and J are TRBV2 and TRBJ2-5; a possible D gene is TRBD2 (5 bases). Germline-derived CDR1 and CDR2 are SNHLY and FYNNEI. The CDR3 sequence is 16 residues long. Trimming removed 2 bases at V and 1 base at J, with 14 bases between. Full variable domain (missing parts from reference TRBV2 and TRBJ2-5): EPEVTQTPSHQVTQMGQEVILRCVPISNHLYFYWYRQILGQKVEFLVSFYNNEISEKSEIFDDQFSVERPDGSNFTLKIRSTKLEDSAMYFCASSETLSEIQETQYFGPGTRLLVL.